This entry is about one T cell receptor (beta chain). The sample comes from a study of T cells after yellow fever vaccination. They built TCR cDNA with 5'RACE template switching, a step that put in a universal primer site and UMIs. One entry per CDR3 protein, called by TCRdb with MiXCR from the 5' RACE reads. The sample comprises 500,000 to 650,000 distinct CDR3 sequences, roughly 13% of which are singletons, and around an eighth rests with the top ten. Germline V CDR1 and CDR2: SGHAT, FQNNGV. The CDR3 runs 14 residues. The V gene lost 4 bases and the J gene lost 1 base, with 10 bases spanning the gap.

The sample in question was PBMCs, obtained on the day of the yellow fever booster vaccination. V gene TRBV11-2 combines with J gene TRBJ1-1; D is unclear. This sequence originates from a man aged 25 to 40 who received the YFV17D yellow fever vaccine. Written as DNA, the CDR3 is TGTGCCAGCAGCTCGAGCGATAGGAACACTGAAGCTTTCTTT. This codes for CASSSSDRNTEAFF.